This T cell receptor beta chain was obtained from a study of blood T cell repertoires in COVID-19. Study background: Samples representing acute and convalescent COVID-19 were sourced from the United States, Italy and Spain. Sources were T cells, B-cell-depleted T cells, or PBMCs; the material itself was cDNA or gDNA.

Trimming removed 0 bases from V and 8 bases from J, with 9 bases in between. The CDR3 runs to 14 residues. CDR1 and CDR2 (germline): SGDLS, YYNGEE. Methods used by the authors: Quantification of nucleated cells was approximated via reference gene primer amplification. Assay used: immunoSEQ multiplex PCR; TCRdb lists only in-frame clones, some missing. That table supplies the V and J calls and clone size; D and trimming were determined from the DNA. The table has 130,000 or so clones, about 90% seen once; the top ten hold more than 1.5%. The source is an older woman with acute or convalescent COVID-19. Sequenced input: peripheral blood. This chain connects TRBV9 to TRBJ2-6, with D tentatively TRBD1 (5 bases). The CDR3 sequence: CASSVGQGTNVLTF. As DNA, the CDR3 is TGTGCCAGCAGCGTAGGGCAGGGAACCAACGTCCTGACTTTC.